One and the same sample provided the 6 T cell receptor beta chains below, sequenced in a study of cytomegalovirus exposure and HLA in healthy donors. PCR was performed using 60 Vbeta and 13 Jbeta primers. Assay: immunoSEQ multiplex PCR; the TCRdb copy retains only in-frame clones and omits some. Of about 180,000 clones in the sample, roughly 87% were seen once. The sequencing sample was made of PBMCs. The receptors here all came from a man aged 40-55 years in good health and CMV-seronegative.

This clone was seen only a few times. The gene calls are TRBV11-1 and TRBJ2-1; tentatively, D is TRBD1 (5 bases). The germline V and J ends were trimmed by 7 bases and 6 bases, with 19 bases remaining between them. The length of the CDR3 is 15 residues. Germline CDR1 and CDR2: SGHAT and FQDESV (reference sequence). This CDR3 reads CASTLDNLVPNEQFF. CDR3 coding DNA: TGTGCCAGCACCCTGGACAATCTAGTTCCCAATGAGCAGTTCTTC.

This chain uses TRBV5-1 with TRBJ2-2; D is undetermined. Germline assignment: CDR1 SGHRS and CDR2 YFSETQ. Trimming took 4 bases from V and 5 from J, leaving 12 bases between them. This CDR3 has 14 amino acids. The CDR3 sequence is CASSRIPLTGELFF. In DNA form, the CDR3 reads TGCGCCAGCAGCCGTATCCCCCTAACCGGGGAGCTGTTTTTT.

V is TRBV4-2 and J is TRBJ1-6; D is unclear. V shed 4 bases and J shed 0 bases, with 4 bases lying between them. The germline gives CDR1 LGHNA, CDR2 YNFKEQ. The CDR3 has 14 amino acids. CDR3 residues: CASSPSSYNSPLHF. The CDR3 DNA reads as TGTGCCAGCAGCCCCAGCTCCTATAATTCACCCCTCCACTTT.

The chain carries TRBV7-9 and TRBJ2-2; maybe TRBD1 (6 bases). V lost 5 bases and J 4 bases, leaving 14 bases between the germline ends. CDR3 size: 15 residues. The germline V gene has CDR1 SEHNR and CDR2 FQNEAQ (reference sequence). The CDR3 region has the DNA TGTGCCAGCAGCCCTTGGACAGAATCCACCGGGGAGCTGTTTTTT. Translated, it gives CASSPWTESTGELFF.

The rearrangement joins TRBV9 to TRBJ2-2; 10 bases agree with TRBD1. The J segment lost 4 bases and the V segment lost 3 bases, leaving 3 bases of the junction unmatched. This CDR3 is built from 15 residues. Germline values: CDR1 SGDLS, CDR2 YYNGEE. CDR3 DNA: TGTGCCAGCAGCGCTTGGACAGGGGGCACCGGGGAGCTGTTTTTT. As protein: CASSAWTGGTGELFF.

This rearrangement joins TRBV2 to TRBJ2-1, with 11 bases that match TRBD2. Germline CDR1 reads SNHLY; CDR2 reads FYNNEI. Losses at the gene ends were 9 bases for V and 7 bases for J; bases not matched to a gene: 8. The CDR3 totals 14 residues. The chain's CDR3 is CASALAGGWNEQFF. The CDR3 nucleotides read TGTGCCAGTGCTCTAGCGGGGGGCTGGAATGAGCAGTTCTTC.